The 28 T cell receptor beta chains in this list originate from one sample, sequenced in a study of blood T cell repertoires in COVID-19. The method was immunoSEQ multiplex PCR; TCRdb's version includes in-frame clones alone and lacks a portion of them. The data show roughly 100,000 clones, around 81% seen once. Sequenced input: peripheral blood. All receptors come from a man in his sixties with acute or convalescent COVID-19.

This clone occurred a few times. This chain links TRBV6-6 with TRBJ1-5, with D perhaps matching TRBD1 (5 bases). The CDR3 is made up of 12 amino acids. Germline V gene data show CDR1 as MNHNY and CDR2 as SVGAGI (reference sequence). Trimming shortened V by 11 bases and J by 2 bases, and 10 bases separated the two germline ends. Here the CDR3 reads CAGGQGNQPQHF. The CDR3 DNA reads TGTGCCGGCGGACAAGGCAATCAGCCCCAGCATTTT.

The chain employs TRBV6-6 and TRBJ2-7; maybe TRBD1 (6 bases). In germline, CDR1 is MNHNY, CDR2 SVGAGI (reference sequence). V was cut by 6 bases and J by 5 bases, with 8 bases left in between. CDR3 length: 11 amino acids. The CDR3 DNA reads as TGTGCCAGCAGGCACAGGGACGAGCAGTACTTC. It codes for CASRHRDEQYF.

The CDR3 DNA follows: TGTGCCAGCAGCTCCTATGGGGGGAACTACGAGCAGTACGTC. Translating gives CASSSYGGNYEQYV. V and J are TRBV5-5 and TRBJ2-7; D perhaps matches TRBD2 (6 bases). There are 14 residues in the CDR3. The V and J ends lost 3 bases and 3 bases respectively, with 13 bases between them. The germline V gene encodes CDR1 SGHKS and CDR2 YYEKEE (reference sequence).

The chain recombines TRBV27 with TRBJ1-2, with 8 positions matching TRBD1. The CDR3 loop spans 14 amino acids. CDR1 is MNHEY and CDR2 is SMNVEV in the germline V gene (reference sequence). V lost 8 bases to trimming and J lost 7 bases; unmatched junction nucleotides: 12. This chain's CDR3 is CASSTGALMGGYTF. Here the CDR3 DNA reads TGTGCCAGCTCGACAGGGGCCCTAATGGGTGGCTACACCTTC.

The chain uses TRBV19 and TRBJ2-7; 8 bases fit TRBD1. The V and J ends lost 6 bases and 2 bases, in that order; junction bases with no gene match: 9. Germline CDR1 LNHDA, CDR2 SQIVND (reference sequence). The CDR3 is made up of 15 amino acids. The CDR3 reads CASSRSGQGTYEQYF. CDR3 DNA sequence: TGTGCCAGTAGCCGCTCCGGACAGGGAACCTACGAGCAGTACTTC. The full variable domain, with the rest looked up from reference TRBV19 and TRBJ2-7, is DGGITQSPKYLFRKEGQNVTLSCEQNLNHDAMYWYRQDPGQGLRLIYYSQIVNDFQKGDIAEGYSVSREKKESFPLTVTSAQKNPTAFYLCASSRSGQGTYEQYFGPGTRLTVT.

This clone was seen repeatedly, ten times or more. The gene calls are TRBV6-5 and TRBJ1-2; D not certain. Germline CDR1 is MNHEY and CDR2 is SVGAGI. The CDR3 extends over 15 amino acids. Trimming pared 7 bases from V and 5 bases from J, leaving 20 bases between. The CDR3 sequence is CASTLGPLRGYGYTF. CDR3 DNA sequence: TGTGCCAGCACCTTAGGGCCTCTGCGAGGGTATGGCTACACCTTC.

V is TRBV5-6 and J is TRBJ2-1, with 8 bases matching TRBD1. V lost 4 bases, J lost 2 bases, and 5 bases stayed unmatched. The CDR3 covers 15 residues. Looked up from germline, CDR1 is SGHDT and CDR2 is YYEEEE. The chain's CDR3 is CASSHSGQAYNEQFF. DNA for the CDR3: TGTGCCAGCAGCCACTCGGGACAGGCCTACAATGAGCAGTTCTTC.

This sequence joins TRBV6-5 and TRBJ2-7; D not certain. Germline assignment: CDR1 MNHEY and CDR2 SVGAGI. Between the trimmed V and J ends, which lost 5 bases and 4 bases, there was a span of 9 bases. This CDR3 is built from 12 residues. The CDR3 region is CASSTPLYEQYF. The CDR3 nucleotides read TGTGCCAGCAGTACACCTCTGTACGAGCAGTACTTC.

The chain couples TRBV15 to TRBJ2-5; no definite D call. Trimming stripped 0 bases from V and 4 bases from J, with 18 bases between. Germline V gene lookup returns CDR1 LNHNV and CDR2 YYDKDF (reference sequence). The CDR3 is 17 residues long. The CDR3 loop reads CATSRDTLAITRETQYF. CDR3 bases: TGTGCCACCAGCAGAGATACCTTAGCAATAACGAGAGAGACCCAGTACTTC.

This chain connects TRBV5-4 to TRBJ1-3; tentatively, D is TRBD1 (6 bases). Looked up from germline, CDR1 is SGHNT and CDR2 is YYREEE (reference sequence). The CDR3 spans 13 residues. V lost 2 bases, J lost 4 bases, and 7 bases lay in between. CDR3 loop: CASSLQGGNTIYF. The CDR3 nucleotides read TGTGCCAGCAGCTTACAGGGAGGAAACACCATATATTTT.

The CDR3, as DNA: TGTGCCACCAGCCCACCCCTAGCGGGAGGCGCGAACACCGGGGAGCTGTTTTTT. Protein product: CATSPPLAGGANTGELFF. The genes are TRBV24-1 and TRBJ2-2; TRBD2 matches 11 bases. Germline CDR1 and CDR2: KGHDR and SFDVKD. This CDR3 spans 18 amino acids. V shed 7 bases and J 0 bases; nucleotides not matched to a gene: 9.

The V and J genes are TRBV6-5 and TRBJ1-2, with no clear D. The germline CDR1 and CDR2 sequences are MNHEY and SVGAGI. Trimming removed 2 bases from V and 4 bases from J, with 14 bases in between. The CDR3 has 15 residues. CDR3 DNA: TGTGCCAGCAGTTACGTCAAAACAGAGCCCTATGGCTACACCTTC. Protein sequence: CASSYVKTEPYGYTF.

The chain has TRBV5-5 and TRBJ2-5; TRBD2 matches at 13 bases. Germline CDR1 reads SGHKS; CDR2 reads YYEKEE (reference sequence). J was trimmed by 4 bases and V by 5 bases; bases with no gene match: 11. The CDR3 loop spans 17 amino acids. The CDR3 DNA reads TGTGCCAGCAGACGGGCCGGGACTAGCGGGACCGGAGAGACCCAGTACTTC. It codes for CASRRAGTSGTGETQYF.

This clone was seen a single time. The chain carries TRBV27 and TRBJ2-5; TRBD1 matches 9 bases. There are 14 residues in the CDR3. Per germline, CDR1 MNHEY and CDR2 SMNVEV (reference sequence). V was clipped by 4 bases and J by 4 bases; unmatched bases: 4. For the CDR3, the DNA is TGTGCCAGCAGTTCTCGGGACAGGGTAGAGACCCAGTACTTC. Translated: CASSSRDRVETQYF.

The V call is TRBV19, the J call TRBJ1-5, with D tentatively TRBD1 (5 bases). The V gene's germline CDR1 is LNHDA and CDR2 SQIVND (reference sequence). This CDR3 spans 15 amino acids. The ends were cut back, 6 bases at V and 2 bases at J, with 14 bases in the middle. The CDR3 is CASSLGHRGNQPQHF. The CDR3 nucleotides are TGTGCCAGTAGCCTAGGACATCGCGGCAATCAGCCCCAGCATTTT.

The chain combines TRBV19 with TRBJ1-5; possible D gene TRBD1, 6 bases. Trimming removed 6 bases at V and 5 bases at J, with 11 bases between. The CDR3 is 13 amino acids. Germline V CDR1 and CDR2: LNHDA, SQIVND (reference sequence). CDR3 loop: CASSPRGDQPQHF. CDR3 DNA sequence: TGTGCCAGTAGCCCCAGGGGAGATCAGCCCCAGCATTTT.

This chain connects TRBV30 to TRBJ2-5; D is unclear. The CDR3 loop spans 15 amino acids. Germline lookup yields CDR1 GTSNPN and CDR2 SVGIG (reference sequence). Trimming shortened V by 0 bases and J by 5 bases, and 16 bases separated the two germline ends. As DNA, the CDR3 is TGTGCCTGGAGTGTAGAGGCTCGCGGTGAGGAGACCCAGTACTTC. It is translated as CAWSVEARGEETQYF.

This sequence joins TRBV11-3 and TRBJ2-5; TRBD1 agrees at 7 bases. V gave up 2 bases and J gave up 1 base; unmatched junction bases: 7. The CDR3 totals 16 residues. Germline assignment: CDR1 SGHNT and CDR2 YENEEA. The CDR3 reads CASSLLTGLSQETQYF. In DNA, the CDR3 is TGTGCCAGCAGCTTACTGACAGGGTTGAGCCAAGAGACCCAGTACTTC.

The CDR3 spells CASSYSQVSEAFF. DNA for the CDR3: TGTGCCAGCAGTTACTCTCAGGTCAGCGAAGCTTTCTTT. The chain recombines TRBV6-5 with TRBJ1-1; no firm D call. Germline CDR1 is MNHEY and CDR2 is SVGAGI. This CDR3 region has 13 residues. V lost 0 bases to trimming and J lost 8 bases, with 10 bases between them.

This clone was recorded once. This sequence joins TRBV5-5 and TRBJ1-5; 10 positions agree with TRBD1. The V gene's germline CDR1 is SGHKS and CDR2 YYEKEE (reference sequence). This CDR3 contains 15 residues. V lost 4 bases and J lost 5; bases outside the gene matches: 6. CDR3: CASSPTGTGDQPQHF. The CDR3 region has the DNA TGTGCCAGCAGCCCCACCGGGACAGGGGATCAGCCCCAGCATTTT. The full variable domain, in which reference TRBV5-5 and TRBJ1-5 provide the parts outside the CDR3, is DAGVTQSPTHLIKTRGQQVTLRCSPISGHKSVSWYQQVLGQGPQFIFQYYEKEERGRGNFPDRFSARQFPNYSSELNVNALLLGDSALYLCASSPTGTGDQPQHFGDGTRLSIL.

This sequence joins TRBV29-1 and TRBJ1-3, with D unclear. V lost 4 bases, J lost 1 base, and 11 bases lay in between. This CDR3 is 14 amino acids long. Germline lookup yields CDR1 SQVTM and CDR2 ANQGSEA. The CDR3 DNA reads TGCAGCGTTGGGGAGGTAACTTCTGGAAACACCATATATTTT. Translated: CSVGEVTSGNTIYF.

This clone appeared once. The chain couples TRBV27 to TRBJ2-2, with TRBD2 identical over 10 bases. With V trimmed by 10 bases and J by 3 bases, 8 bases remained unmatched. This CDR3 is built from 15 residues. Germline assignment: CDR1 MNHEY and CDR2 SMNVEV (reference sequence). The CDR3 loop is CAIRRSGRDTGELFF. CDR3 sequence (DNA): TGTGCCATCCGGAGGAGCGGGAGGGACACCGGGGAGCTGTTTTTT.

This sequence joins TRBV7-6 and TRBJ1-1; maybe TRBD1 (5 bases). Germline V gene lookup returns CDR1 SGHVS and CDR2 FNYEAQ. This CDR3 has 16 amino acids. The ends were cut back, 0 bases at V and 0 bases at J, with 11 bases in the middle. The CDR3 bases are TGTGCCAGCAGCTTAGCTGGGGTAGGGGTGAACACTGAAGCTTTCTTT. Encoded protein: CASSLAGVGVNTEAFF.

The DNA for the CDR3 is TGTGCCAGCAGCTTAGGCCAGGGGGTTAACTATGGCTACACCTTC. It is translated as CASSLGQGVNYGYTF. V is TRBV13 and J is TRBJ1-2, with 7 positions matching TRBD1. CDR1 PRHDT and CDR2 FYEKMQ come from the germline V gene (reference sequence). The V segment lost 0 bases and the J segment 1 base; nucleotides outside the gene matches: 2. The CDR3 has 15 residues.

This chain connects TRBV25-1 to TRBJ1-3; D perhaps matches TRBD1 (6 bases). This CDR3 is built from 15 residues. CDR1 is MGHDK and CDR2 is SYGVNS in the germline V gene. V lost 5 bases and J lost 3, with 14 bases in between. The CDR3 loop reads CASSSTGLFGNTIYF. In nucleotides, the CDR3 is TGTGCCAGCAGTTCAACAGGGTTGTTTGGAAACACCATATATTTT.

This rearrangement joins TRBV3-1 (or the pseudogene TRBV3-2) to TRBJ2-5; 7 positions agree with TRBD2. Germline assignment: CDR1 LGHDT and CDR2 YNNKEL (reference sequence). The CDR3 has 15 amino acids. The V segment lost 3 bases and the J segment 2 bases; nucleotides outside the gene matches: 6. The CDR3 sequence is CASSHHGTTQETQYF. CDR3 coding DNA: TGTGCCAGCAGCCACCACGGGACTACTCAAGAGACCCAGTACTTC.

The genes are TRBV24-1 and TRBJ2-2; 11 bases align to TRBD1. The ends lost 1 base at V and 7 bases at J; junction bases unmatched: 7. The CDR3 consists of 17 residues. Per germline, CDR1 KGHDR and CDR2 SFDVKD. For the CDR3, the DNA is TGTGCCACCAGTGATTTTTTTGGACAGGGGGCCGGCGGGGAGCTGTTTTTT. Translating it yields CATSDFFGQGAGGELFF.

The chain has TRBV19 and TRBJ1-4, with D uncertain. CDR3 length: 14 amino acids. V shed 5 bases and J shed 0 bases, with 7 bases lying between them. Germline V gives CDR1 LNHDA, CDR2 SQIVND (reference sequence). The CDR3 DNA sequence: TGTGCCAGTAGTGTACGAGCAACTAATGAAAAACTGTTTTTT. Protein sequence: CASSVRATNEKLFF.